The 20 T cell receptor beta chains below all came from one sample that was sequenced in a study of CD8 T cells in ankylosing spondylitis. Overall study findings and caveats: Seemingly characteristic of ankylosing spondylitis blood was a TCR beta motif consisting of roughly 8 highly homologous variants.

TCRdb analysed the 5' RACE reads with MiXCR anew, one entry per CDR3 protein. The table shows 700,000 or so distinct CDR3 sequences, with under 20% occurring only once. These receptors lack a known antigen. Material: blood, either unsorted or a sorted T cell fraction (not recorded which). These receptors were collected from a male donor with ankylosing spondylitis.

The CDR3 DNA follows: TGTGCCAGCAGCAACCCCGATGGCGGAGCATACAATGAGCAGTTCTTC. Encoded protein: CASSNPDGGAYNEQFF. The chain joins TRBV7-9 to TRBJ2-1, with D unclear. The CDR3 contains 16 residues. Germline CDR1 is SEHNR and CDR2 is FQNEAQ (reference sequence). Trimming removed 5 bases at V and 4 bases at J, with 18 bases between.

This clonotype was observed many times. The rearrangement joins TRBV6-1 to TRBJ1-5; unclear D gene. Germline CDR1 MNHNS, CDR2 SASEGT. CDR3 length: 14 residues. V was trimmed by 4 bases and J by 3 bases, leaving 10 bases between them. The CDR3 region is CASSVFHPNQPQHF. DNA of the CDR3: TGTGCCAGCAGTGTTTTCCATCCCAATCAGCCCCAGCATTTT.

This chain joins TRBV5-5 and TRBJ2-2; D call uncertain. This CDR3 has 14 residues. Germline values: CDR1 SGHKS, CDR2 YYEKEE (reference sequence). The ends were cut back, 4 bases at V and 7 bases at J, with 14 bases in the middle. The CDR3 spells CASSAPPPGGELFF. The DNA of the CDR3 is TGTGCCAGCAGCGCGCCTCCCCCTGGCGGGGAGCTGTTTTTT.

This chain uses TRBV29-1 with TRBJ1-1, with D tentatively TRBD1 (5 bases). The length of the CDR3 is 14 residues. V dropped 3 bases and J dropped 4 bases, with 15 bases sitting between them. From germline, CDR1 is SQVTM and CDR2 ANQGSEA. The CDR3 DNA reads as TGCAGCGTTGAGGTGGCAGGGAAGGCCACTGAAGCTTTCTTT. This gives the protein CSVEVAGKATEAFF.

The gene calls are TRBV12-3 or TRBV12-4 and TRBJ2-1; no clear D gene. This CDR3 is 18 amino acids long. Trimming took off 3 bases at V and 4 bases at J, with 22 bases between the two ends. This chain's CDR3 is CASSLGLGLIGRYNEQFF. In DNA, the CDR3 is TGTGCCAGCAGTTTGGGTCTAGGTCTCATTGGTCGGTACAATGAGCAGTTCTTC.

The rearrangement uses TRBV27 and TRBJ2-7; the D gene is possibly TRBD1 (5 bases). In germline, CDR1 is MNHEY, CDR2 SMNVEV (reference sequence). Trimming took off 2 bases at V and 0 bases at J, with 20 bases between the two ends. This CDR3 has 18 residues. The CDR3 reads CASSLGGGVGHRSYEQYF. The CDR3 DNA sequence: TGTGCCAGCAGTTTAGGTGGTGGAGTCGGACACCGCTCCTACGAGCAGTACTTC.

This rearrangement joins TRBV6-1 to TRBJ1-5; possible D gene TRBD1, 5 bases. Germline lookup yields CDR1 MNHNS and CDR2 SASEGT. Trimming took 1 base from V and 5 from J, leaving 6 bases between them. This CDR3 comprises 13 residues. CDR3 in amino acids: CASSEGGYQPQHF. DNA of the CDR3: TGTGCCAGCAGTGAAGGGGGGTATCAGCCCCAGCATTTT.

This sequence joins TRBV6-5 and TRBJ1-2; no definite D call. The CDR3 has 12 residues. Deletions cut 4 bases from V and 7 bases from J, with 10 bases between. Germline V CDR1 and CDR2: MNHEY, SVGAGI. In nucleotides, the CDR3 is TGTGCCAGCAGTTCCCCTGTGGGTGGCTACACCTTC. It yields the protein CASSSPVGGYTF.

V gene TRBV29-1 combines with J gene TRBJ2-3, with 9 bases aligning to TRBD2. V lost 1 base, J lost 2 bases, and 13 bases stayed unmatched. Germline lookup yields CDR1 SQVTM and CDR2 ANQGSEA. CDR3 length: 18 amino acids. The CDR3 bases are TGCAGCGTTGAAGGGTTCCCTAGCGGGGTGCAATACACAGATACGCAGTATTTT. It encodes CSVEGFPSGVQYTDTQYF.

This clonotype occurred a few times. The V call is TRBV7-9, the J call TRBJ1-4; 7 bases match TRBD1. Germline CDR1 and CDR2: SEHNR and FQNEAQ (reference sequence). The junction had 7 bases not matched to a gene; V was cut back by 5 bases and J by 4 bases. The CDR3 is 15 amino acids. The chain's CDR3 is CASSQTGQFNEKLFF. The CDR3 DNA follows: TGTGCCAGCAGCCAGACGGGACAGTTTAATGAAAAACTGTTTTTT. The complete variable domain, with remaining parts taken from reference TRBV7-9 and TRBJ1-4, reads DTGVSQNPRHKITKRGQNVTFRCDPISEHNRLYWYRQTLGQGPEFLTYFQNEAQLEKSRLLSDRFSAERPKGSFSTLEIQRTEQGDSAMYLCASSQTGQFNEKLFFGSGTQLSVL.

The chain has TRBV11-2 and TRBJ2-5; no clear D. V dropped 5 bases and J dropped 7 bases, with 11 bases sitting between them. The germline V gene encodes CDR1 SGHAT and CDR2 FQNNGV. The CDR3 contains 12 residues. CDR3 loop: CASSPDSGTQYF. The CDR3 region has the DNA TGTGCCAGCAGCCCCGATTCCGGGACCCAGTACTTC.

The chain has TRBV28 and TRBJ1-6; TRBD1 might be the D (5 bases). CDR3 size: 14 residues. V lost 3 bases to trimming and J lost 9 bases, with 12 bases between them. The germline V gene encodes CDR1 MDHEN and CDR2 SYDVKM. The CDR3 is CASSFEGIGSPLHF. For the CDR3, the DNA is TGTGCCAGCAGTTTTGAGGGGATCGGTTCACCCCTCCACTTT. The full variable domain, rest sourced from reference TRBV28 and TRBJ1-6, is DVKVTQSSRYLVKRTGEKVFLECVQDMDHENMFWYRQDPGLGLRLIYFSYDVKMKEKGDIPEGYSVSREKKERFSLILESASTNQTSMYLCASSFEGIGSPLHFGNGTRLTVT.

This clonotype was observed a handful of times. This chain uses TRBV4-1 with TRBJ1-2, with a possible D match to TRBD1 (5 bases). The CDR3 extends over 14 amino acids. Trimming pared 1 base from V and 8 bases from J, leaving 14 bases between. Germline lookup yields CDR1 MGHRA and CDR2 YSYEKL. The CDR3 here is CASSQGGRVRGYTF. CDR3 bases: TGCGCCAGCAGCCAAGGTGGCAGGGTGAGAGGCTACACCTTC.

The chain is built from TRBV2 and TRBJ2-1; 10 bases agree with TRBD2. The CDR3 has 17 residues. Per the germline V gene, CDR1 is SNHLY and CDR2 is FYNNEI. V lost 3 bases, J lost 4 bases, and 9 bases stayed unmatched. The CDR3: CASSEMSGGAPYNEQFF. The CDR3 coding sequence is TGTGCCAGCAGTGAGATGAGCGGGGGGGCCCCGTACAATGAGCAGTTCTTC. The complete variable domain, with remaining parts taken from reference TRBV2 and TRBJ2-1, reads EPEVTQTPSHQVTQMGQEVILRCVPISNHLYFYWYRQILGQKVEFLVSFYNNEISEKSEIFDDQFSVERPDGSNFTLKIRSTKLEDSAMYFCASSEMSGGAPYNEQFFGPGTRLTVL.

The J gene is TRBJ2-3, the V gene TRBV5-1; D gene uncertain. Trimming cost V 3 bases and J 1 base, with 12 bases left between them. Germline loops: CDR1 SGHRS, CDR2 YFSETQ. The length of the CDR3 is 15 residues. CDR3 coding DNA: TGCGCCAGCAGCTCCACCGCCTTGGGCACAGATACGCAGTATTTT. As protein: CASSSTALGTDTQYF.

Remarks on this clonotype: It may be a read error: a sequence one base away is much more abundant. As DNA, the CDR3 is TGTGCCAGCAGTTTCGGGACACCGTATAATTCACCCCTCTACTTT. This codes for CASSFGTPYNSPLYF. The V gene is TRBV12-3 or TRBV12-4, the J gene TRBJ1-6; a weak D match, TRBD1 (6 bases). This CDR3 contains 15 residues.

This clonotype was counted only a few times. The V gene is TRBV5-1, the J gene TRBJ2-5; 7 nucleotides line up with TRBD2. V gave up 1 base and J gave up 1 base; unmatched junction bases: 4. Germline CDR1 is SGHRS and CDR2 is YFSETQ. CDR3 length: 15 amino acids. The CDR3 reads CASSLYSSGQETQYF. The CDR3 DNA sequence: TGCGCCAGCAGCTTGTACTCTAGCGGCCAAGAGACCCAGTACTTC.

A few counts support this clonotype. The chain joins TRBV6-5 to TRBJ1-5, with D tentatively TRBD1 (5 bases). The CDR3 runs to 14 residues. V lost 4 bases and J 3 bases, leaving 10 bases between the germline ends. Germline V gene sequence: CDR1 MNHEY, CDR2 SVGAGI. CDR3 loop: CASSSGGYNQPQHF. The CDR3 nucleotides read TGTGCCAGCAGTTCGGGGGGTTACAATCAGCCCCAGCATTTT.

This clonotype was counted a single time. The gene calls are TRBV5-4 and TRBJ2-1; no clear D gene. The CDR3 contains 15 residues. Looked up from germline, CDR1 is SGHNT and CDR2 is YYREEE (reference sequence). Between the trimmed V and J ends, which lost 1 base and 6 bases, there was a span of 14 bases. The CDR3 sequence is CASSLSGSKSNEQFF. CDR3 DNA: TGTGCCAGCAGCTTGAGTGGTAGTAAGTCCAATGAGCAGTTCTTC.

J is TRBJ1-5 and V is TRBV28, with a weak D call TRBD1 (5 bases). There are 14 residues in the CDR3. Germline CDR1 and CDR2: MDHEN and SYDVKM. V gave up 5 bases and J gave up 4 bases, with 12 bases separating them. CDR3 coding DNA: TGTGCCAGCAGTACTCTGGGGGTGAATCAGCCCCAGCATTTT. Translation gives CASSTLGVNQPQHF. The whole variable domain, filled in from reference TRBV28 and TRBJ1-5, reads DVKVTQSSRYLVKRTGEKVFLECVQDMDHENMFWYRQDPGLGLRLIYFSYDVKMKEKGDIPEGYSVSREKKERFSLILESASTNQTSMYLCASSTLGVNQPQHFGDGTRLSIL.